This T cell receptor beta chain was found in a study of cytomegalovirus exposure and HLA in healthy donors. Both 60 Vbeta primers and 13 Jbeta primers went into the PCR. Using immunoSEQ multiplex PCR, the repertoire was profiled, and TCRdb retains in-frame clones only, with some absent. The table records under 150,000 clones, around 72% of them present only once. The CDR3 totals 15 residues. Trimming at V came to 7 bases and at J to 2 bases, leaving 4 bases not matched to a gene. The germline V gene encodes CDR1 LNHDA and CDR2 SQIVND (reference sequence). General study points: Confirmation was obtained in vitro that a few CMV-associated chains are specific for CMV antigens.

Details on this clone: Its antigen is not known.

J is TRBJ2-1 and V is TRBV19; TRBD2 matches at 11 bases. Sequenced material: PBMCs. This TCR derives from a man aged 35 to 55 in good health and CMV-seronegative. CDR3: CASNPSGGPYNEQFF. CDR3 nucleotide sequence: TGTGCCAGTAACCCTAGCGGGGGGCCCTACAATGAGCAGTTCTTC.